This TCR beta chain comes out of a study of blood T cell repertoires in COVID-19. Background on the study: Sources were T cells, B-cell-depleted T cells, or PBMCs; the material itself was cDNA or gDNA.

This clone was seen more than once but under ten times. Other DNA sequences in this sample translate to the same CDR3. This CDR3 region has 14 residues. Per germline, CDR1 MNHEY and CDR2 SMNVEV (reference sequence). The J segment lost 1 base and the V segment lost 6 bases, leaving 3 bases of the junction unmatched. The data were produced by immunoSEQ multiplex PCR, yet TCRdb's version contains in-frame clones alone and is incomplete. Of under 110,000 clones listed, about 87% are singletons. This chain joins TRBV27 and TRBJ1-5; 7 positions match TRBD1. Sequencing was carried out using peripheral blood. This TCR derives from a woman in her twenties or thirties with acute or convalescent COVID-19. CDR3 protein: CASSPDRSNQPQHF. As DNA, the CDR3 is TGTGCCAGCAGCCCGGACAGGAGCAATCAGCCCCAGCATTTT.